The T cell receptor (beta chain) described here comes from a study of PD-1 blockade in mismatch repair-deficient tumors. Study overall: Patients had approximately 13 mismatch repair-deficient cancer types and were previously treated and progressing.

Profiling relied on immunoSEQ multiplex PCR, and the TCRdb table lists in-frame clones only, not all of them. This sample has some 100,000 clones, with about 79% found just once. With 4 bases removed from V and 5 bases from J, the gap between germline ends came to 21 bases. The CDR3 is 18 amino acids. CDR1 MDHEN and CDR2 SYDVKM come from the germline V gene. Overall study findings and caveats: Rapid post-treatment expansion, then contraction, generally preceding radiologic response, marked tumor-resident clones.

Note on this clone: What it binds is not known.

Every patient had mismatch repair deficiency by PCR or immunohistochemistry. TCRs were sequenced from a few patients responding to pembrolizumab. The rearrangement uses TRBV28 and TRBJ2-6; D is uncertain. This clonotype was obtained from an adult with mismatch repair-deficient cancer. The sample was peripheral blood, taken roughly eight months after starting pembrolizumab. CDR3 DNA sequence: TGTGCCAGCAGTTATGAGAGTCTGACACAAAGTCGGGCCAACGTCCTGACTTTC. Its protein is CASSYESLTQSRANVLTF.